Sequencing of this TCR beta chain was carried out in a study of T-cell memory formation after mild COVID-19. MiXCR was run by TCRdb on the 5' RACE reads, yielding one entry per CDR3 protein. The sample shows approximately 45,000 distinct CDR3 sequences, around 6.1% of them seen only once. The CDR3 runs 13 residues. V lost 8 bases and J 4 bases, leaving 14 bases between the germline ends. CDR1 and CDR2 (germline): KGHSH, LQKENI. The chain employs TRBV18 and TRBJ1-1; D is unclear. Material: PBMCs or a T cell subset sorted from them (not recorded which). The TCR originated in an adult who had mild COVID-19 (a few samples of this study predate the infection). Cell type and time point are not known. The CDR3 sequence: CASISIVGTEAFF. CDR3 sequence (DNA): TGTGCCAGCATTTCGATAGTGGGCACTGAAGCTTTCTTT.